The 4 T cell receptor beta chains below all came from one sample that was sequenced in a study of blood T cell repertoires in COVID-19. Some clones are missing from TCRdb's copy, which holds only in-frame ones; the method was immunoSEQ multiplex PCR. The sample yields about 150,000 clones, 70% to 90% seen once. Sequencing was carried out using peripheral blood. These receptors originate from a woman older than 75 with COVID-19, enrolled during active disease.

V and J are TRBV7-2 and TRBJ2-7; 8 positions agree with TRBD2. The germline V gene has CDR1 SGHTA and CDR2 FQGNSA. Losses at the gene ends were 5 bases for V and 4 bases for J; bases not matched to a gene: 7. The length of the CDR3 is 14 residues. CDR3 sequence: CASSPGTRFYEQYF. CDR3 nucleotide sequence: TGTGCCAGCAGCCCCGGGACTAGATTTTACGAGCAGTACTTC.

The genes are TRBV15 and TRBJ1-6; a possible D gene is TRBD1 (5 bases). The V end lost 0 bases, the J end lost 14 bases, and 11 bases lay between the germline ends. Germline CDR1 reads LNHNV; CDR2 reads YYDKDF (reference sequence). CDR3 size: 13 residues. CDR3 amino acids: CATSRDPQGTLHF. The CDR3 region has the DNA TGTGCCACCAGCAGAGATCCCCAGGGTACCCTCCACTTT.

The CDR3 region has the DNA TGTGCCAGCAGCCCGAACCGGGACAACCAAGAGACCCAGTACTTC. Translation gives CASSPNRDNQETQYF. The V gene is TRBV5-8, the J gene TRBJ2-5; D perhaps matches TRBD1 (6 bases). V lost 4 bases and J 0 bases, leaving 13 bases between the germline ends. The CDR3 is 15 residues long. The germline V gene has CDR1 SGHTS and CDR2 YDEGEE.

V gene TRBV5-1 combines with J gene TRBJ2-7; D ambiguous. Germline V gene data show CDR1 as SGHRS and CDR2 as YFSETQ. V lost 0 bases, J lost 2 bases, and 9 bases lay in between. The CDR3 is 14 residues long. CDR3 in DNA: TGCGCCAGCAGCTTGGAGCGCCCCCCCTACGAGCAGTACTTC. Its protein is CASSLERPPYEQYF.